The clone carrying this T cell receptor (beta chain) was counted only a few times. The target antigen is unknown. The germline V gene has CDR1 MNHNS and CDR2 SASEGT. The CDR3 runs 14 residues. V lost 3 bases to trimming and J lost 7 bases; unmatched junction nucleotides: 1. The sample originates from a study of cytomegalovirus exposure and HLA in healthy donors. The wider study: Membership in the Caucasian-associated ancestry cluster was found for about four fifths of 300 to 400 genotyped donors.

Points from the study as a whole: Among TCR sequences, most were rare, though some public TCRs appeared in many donors. Most subjects had HLA-A and HLA-B alleles reportedly predicted accurately by TCR beta sequences.

The PCR had 60 Vbeta and 13 Jbeta primers. Clones were read by immunoSEQ multiplex PCR, and TCRdb kept only the in-frame ones, dropping some. The sample holds more than 95,000 clones; under 85% are singletons and the top ten take roughly 1.2%. The clonotype comes from a man aged 25 to 40 in good health and CMV-seronegative. The V call is TRBV6-1, the J call TRBJ2-2; TRBD1 agrees at 11 bases. The sequencing input was PBMCs. DNA for the CDR3: TGTGCCAGCAGTGACGGGACAGGGGGCGGGGAGCTGTTTTTT. Translating gives CASSDGTGGGELFF.